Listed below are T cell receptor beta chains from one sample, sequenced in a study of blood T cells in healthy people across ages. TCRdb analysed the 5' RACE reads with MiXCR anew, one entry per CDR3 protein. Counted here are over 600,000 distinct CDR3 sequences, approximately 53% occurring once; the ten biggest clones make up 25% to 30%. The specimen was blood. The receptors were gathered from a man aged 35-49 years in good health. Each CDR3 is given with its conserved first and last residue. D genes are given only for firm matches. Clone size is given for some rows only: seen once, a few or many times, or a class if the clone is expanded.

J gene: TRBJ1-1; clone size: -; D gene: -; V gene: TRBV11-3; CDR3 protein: CASSLEPDTEAFF; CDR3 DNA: TGTGCCAGCAGCTTAGAGCCGGACACTGAAGCTTTCTTT
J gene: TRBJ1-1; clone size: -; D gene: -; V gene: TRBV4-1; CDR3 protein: CASSPLDSSIHTEAFF; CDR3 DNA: TGCGCCAGCAGCCCCCTGGACAGTAGCATTCACACTGAAGCTTTCTTT
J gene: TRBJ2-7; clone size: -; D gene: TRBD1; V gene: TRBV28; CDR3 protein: CASLNRDRAISYEQYF; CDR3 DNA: TGTGCCAGCCTTAACCGGGACAGGGCCATCTCCTACGAGCAGTACTTC
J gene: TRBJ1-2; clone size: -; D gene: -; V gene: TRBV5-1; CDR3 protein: CASSLGGNSYGYTF; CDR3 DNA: TGCGCCAGCAGCTTAGGAGGGAACAGCTATGGCTACACCTTC
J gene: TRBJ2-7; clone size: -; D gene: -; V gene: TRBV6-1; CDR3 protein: CASSERWTYEQYF; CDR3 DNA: TGTGCCAGCAGTGAACGATGGACCTACGAGCAGTACTTC
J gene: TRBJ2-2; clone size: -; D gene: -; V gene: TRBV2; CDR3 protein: CASRWDDTGELFF; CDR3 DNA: TGTGCCAGCAGATGGGACGACACCGGGGAGCTGTTTTTT
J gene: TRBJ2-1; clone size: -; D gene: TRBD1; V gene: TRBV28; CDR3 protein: CASSSWTGCRSRNEQFF; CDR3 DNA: TGTGCCAGCAGTTCTTGGACAGGGTGCCGAAGTCGCAATGAGCAGTTCTTC
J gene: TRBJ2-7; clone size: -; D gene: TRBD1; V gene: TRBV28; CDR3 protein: CASSYGAGTGVEQYF; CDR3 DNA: TGTGCCAGCAGTTACGGGGCCGGGACAGGGGTCGAGCAGTACTTC
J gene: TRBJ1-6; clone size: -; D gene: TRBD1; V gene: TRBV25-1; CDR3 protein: CASKDRGGNSPLHF; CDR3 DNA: TGTGCCAGCAAAGACAGGGGAGGCAATTCACCCCTCCACTTT
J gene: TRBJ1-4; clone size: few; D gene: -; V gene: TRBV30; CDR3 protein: CAWSVGGSVNGEKLFF; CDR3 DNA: TGTGCCTGGAGTGTAGGGGGTTCGGTGAACGGTGAAAAACTGTTTTTT
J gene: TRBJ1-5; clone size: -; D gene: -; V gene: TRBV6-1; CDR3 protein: CASSGGGSDQPQHF; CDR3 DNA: TGTGCCAGCAGTGGGGGGGGTAGCGATCAGCCCCAGCATTTT
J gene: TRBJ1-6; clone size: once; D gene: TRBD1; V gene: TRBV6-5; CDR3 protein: CASSPDRAYSPLHF; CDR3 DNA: TGTGCCAGCAGTCCAGACAGGGCCTATTCACCCCTCCACTTT
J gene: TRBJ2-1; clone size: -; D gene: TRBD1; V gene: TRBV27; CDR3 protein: CASSWGQGTNEQFF; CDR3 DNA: TGTGCCAGCAGTTGGGGACAGGGGACGAATGAGCAGTTCTTC
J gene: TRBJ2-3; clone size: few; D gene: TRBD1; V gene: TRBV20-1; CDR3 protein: CSPWDSLGNTQYF; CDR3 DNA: TGCAGCCCCTGGGACAGCCTGGGGAATACGCAGTATTTT
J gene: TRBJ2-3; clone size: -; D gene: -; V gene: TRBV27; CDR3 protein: CASSDQGRTDTQYF; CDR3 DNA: TGTGCCAGCAGTGACCAGGGTCGAACAGATACGCAGTATTTT
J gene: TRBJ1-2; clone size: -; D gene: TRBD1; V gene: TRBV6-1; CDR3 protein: CASSEDRGQSVSYGYTF; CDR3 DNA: TGTGCCAGCAGTGAAGACAGGGGGCAGAGTGTGAGCTATGGCTACACCTTC
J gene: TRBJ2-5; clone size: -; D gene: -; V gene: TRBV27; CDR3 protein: CASSPRTGRGETQYF; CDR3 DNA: TGTGCCAGCAGTCCGCGGACAGGGAGGGGAGAGACCCAGTACTTC
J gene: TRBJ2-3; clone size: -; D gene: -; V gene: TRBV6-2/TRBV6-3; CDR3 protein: CASRGIYLDTQYF; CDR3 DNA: TGTGCCAGCAGAGGGATCTACCTAGATACGCAGTATTTT
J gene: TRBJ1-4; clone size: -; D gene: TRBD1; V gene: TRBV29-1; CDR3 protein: CSVGGTGGNEKLFF; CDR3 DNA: TGCAGCGTGGGGGGGACAGGCGGTAATGAAAAACTGTTTTTT
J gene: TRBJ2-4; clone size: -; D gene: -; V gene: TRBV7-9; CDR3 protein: CASSLTLWEENIQYF; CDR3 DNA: TGTGCCAGCAGCTTGACACTCTGGGAGGAAAACATTCAGTACTTC
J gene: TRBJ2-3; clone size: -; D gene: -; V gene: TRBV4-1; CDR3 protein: CASSQEGGILDTQYF; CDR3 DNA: TGCGCCAGCAGCCAGGAGGGTGGGATCTTGGATACGCAGTATTTT
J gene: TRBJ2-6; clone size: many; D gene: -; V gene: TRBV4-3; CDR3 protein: CASSQVVSGANVLTF; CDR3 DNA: TGCGCCAGCAGCCAAGTGGTATCCGGGGCCAACGTCCTGACTTTC
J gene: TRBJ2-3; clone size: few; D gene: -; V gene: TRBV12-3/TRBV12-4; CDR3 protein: CASSPNLGAASTDTQYF; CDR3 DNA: TGTGCCAGCAGTCCTAATTTGGGAGCGGCCAGCACAGATACGCAGTATTTT
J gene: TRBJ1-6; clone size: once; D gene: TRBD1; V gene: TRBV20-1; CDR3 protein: CSAEGQAGASPLHF; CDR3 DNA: TGCAGTGCAGAGGGACAGGCGGGGGCCTCACCCCTCCACTTT
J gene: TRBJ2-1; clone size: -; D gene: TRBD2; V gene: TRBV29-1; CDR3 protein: CSVSAGAGDEQFF; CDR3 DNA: TGCAGCGTTTCAGCGGGCGCGGGGGATGAGCAGTTCTTC
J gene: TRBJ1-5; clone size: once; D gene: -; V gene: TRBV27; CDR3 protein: CASSLIFGNQPQHF; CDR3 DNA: TGTGCCAGCAGTTTAATCTTCGGGAATCAGCCCCAGCATTTT
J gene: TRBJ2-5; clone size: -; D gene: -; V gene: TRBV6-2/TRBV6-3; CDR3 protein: CASSSGRQETQYF; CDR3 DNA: TGTGCCAGCAGCTCGGGACGCCAAGAGACCCAGTACTTC
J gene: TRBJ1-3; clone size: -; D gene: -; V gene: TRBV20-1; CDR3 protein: CSARRGGSGNTIYF; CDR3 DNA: TGCAGTGCTAGGAGGGGGGGCTCTGGAAACACCATATATTTT
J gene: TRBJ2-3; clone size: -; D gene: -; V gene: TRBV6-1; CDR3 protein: CASSEKRGTYF; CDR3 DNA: TGTGCCAGCAGTGAAAAACGTGGGACGTATTTT
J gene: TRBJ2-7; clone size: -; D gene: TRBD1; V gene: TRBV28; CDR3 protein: CASSWGQTVYEQYF; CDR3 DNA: TGTGCCAGCAGTTGGGGACAGACTGTCTACGAGCAGTACTTC
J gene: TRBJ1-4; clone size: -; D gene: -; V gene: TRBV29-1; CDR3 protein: CSVGGPASNEKLFF; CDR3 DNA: TGCAGCGTTGGCGGGCCGGCCTCTAATGAAAAACTGTTTTTT
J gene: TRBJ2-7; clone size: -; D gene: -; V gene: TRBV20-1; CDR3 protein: CSAGDGGVGYEQYF; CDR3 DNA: TGCAGTGCCGGAGATGGTGGGGTGGGCTACGAGCAGTACTTC
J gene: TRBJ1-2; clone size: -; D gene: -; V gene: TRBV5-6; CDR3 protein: CASSLVWGAHGYTF; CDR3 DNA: TGTGCCAGCAGCTTGGTATGGGGGGCCCATGGCTACACCTTC
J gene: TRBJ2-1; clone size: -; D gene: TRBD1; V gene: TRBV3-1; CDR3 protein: CASTPLVGTGAYNEQFF; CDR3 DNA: TGTGCCAGCACACCGTTAGTCGGGACAGGGGCCTACAATGAGCAGTTCTTC
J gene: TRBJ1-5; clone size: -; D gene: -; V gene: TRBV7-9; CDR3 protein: CASSSNYGRTDQPQHF; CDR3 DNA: TGTGCCAGCAGCTCGAATTACGGCCGGACGGATCAGCCCCAGCATTTT
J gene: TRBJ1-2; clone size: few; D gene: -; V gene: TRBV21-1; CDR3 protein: CASSKAEGYPRGGYTF; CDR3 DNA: TGTGCCAGCAGCAAAGCAGAAGGCTACCCACGCGGTGGCTACACCTTC
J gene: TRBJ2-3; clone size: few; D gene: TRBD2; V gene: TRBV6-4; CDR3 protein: CASSDSPAGSTDTQYF; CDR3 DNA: TGTGCCAGCAGTGACTCTCCAGCGGGAAGCACAGATACGCAGTATTTT
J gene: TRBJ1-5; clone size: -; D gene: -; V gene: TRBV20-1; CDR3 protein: CSASSTGFNQPQHF; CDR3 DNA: TGCAGTGCGAGTAGCACAGGGTTCAATCAGCCCCAGCATTTT
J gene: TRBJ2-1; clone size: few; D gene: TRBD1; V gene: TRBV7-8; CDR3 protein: CASSSQRDSLLSNEQFF; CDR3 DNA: TGTGCCAGCAGCTCCCAACGGGACAGCCTCTTGAGCAATGAGCAGTTCTTC
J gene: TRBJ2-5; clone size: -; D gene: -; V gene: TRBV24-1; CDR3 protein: CATSDPTSTTKETQYF; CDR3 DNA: TGTGCCACCAGTGACCCTACTAGCACAACGAAAGAGACCCAGTACTTC
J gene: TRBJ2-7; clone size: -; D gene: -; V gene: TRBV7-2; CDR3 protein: CASRPLGPQVREQYF; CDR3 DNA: TGTGCCAGCAGGCCACTGGGACCCCAGGTTCGGGAGCAGTACTTC
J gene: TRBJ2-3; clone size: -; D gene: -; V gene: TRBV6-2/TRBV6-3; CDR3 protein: CASSYDTISTDTQYF; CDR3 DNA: TGTGCCAGCAGTTACGATACCATAAGCACAGATACGCAGTATTTT
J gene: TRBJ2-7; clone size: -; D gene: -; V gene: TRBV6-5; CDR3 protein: CASSPGGQYEQYF; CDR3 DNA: TGTGCCAGCAGCCCTGGGGGGCAGTACGAGCAGTACTTC
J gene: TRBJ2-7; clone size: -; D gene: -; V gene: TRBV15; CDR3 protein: CATRPGQSYEQYF; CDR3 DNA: TGTGCCACGAGACCGGGACAATCCTACGAGCAGTACTTC
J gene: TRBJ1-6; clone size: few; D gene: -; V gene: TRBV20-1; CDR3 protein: CSARAPVGGYSPLHF; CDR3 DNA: TGCAGTGCTAGAGCCCCTGTAGGGGGGTACTCACCCCTCCACTTT
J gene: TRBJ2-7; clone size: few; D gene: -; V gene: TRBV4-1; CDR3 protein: CASSRDVFYEQYF; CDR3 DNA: TGCGCCAGCAGCCGGGACGTGTTCTACGAGCAGTACTTC
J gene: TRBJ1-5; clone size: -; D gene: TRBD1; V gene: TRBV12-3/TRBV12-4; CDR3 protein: CASSLGDRVDQPQHF; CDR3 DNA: TGTGCCAGCAGTTTAGGGGACAGGGTGGATCAGCCCCAGCATTTT
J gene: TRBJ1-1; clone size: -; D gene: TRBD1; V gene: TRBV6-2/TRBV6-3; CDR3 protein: CASSYAGQGMTEAFF; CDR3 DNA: TGTGCCAGCAGTTACGCGGGACAGGGGATGACTGAAGCTTTCTTT
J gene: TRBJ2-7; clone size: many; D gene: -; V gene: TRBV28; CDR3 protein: CASTPPGQFYEQYF; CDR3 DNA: TGTGCCAGCACCCCTCCCGGACAGTTCTACGAGCAGTACTTC
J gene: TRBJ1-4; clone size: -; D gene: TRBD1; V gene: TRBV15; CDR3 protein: CATSSRDRAEKLFF; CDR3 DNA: TGTGCCACCAGCAGTCGGGACAGGGCCGAAAAACTGTTTTTT
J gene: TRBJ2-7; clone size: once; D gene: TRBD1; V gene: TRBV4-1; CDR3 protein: CASSQGHSGTGTYEQYF; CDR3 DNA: TGCGCCAGCAGCCAAGGGCATTCTGGGACAGGGACTTACGAGCAGTACTTC